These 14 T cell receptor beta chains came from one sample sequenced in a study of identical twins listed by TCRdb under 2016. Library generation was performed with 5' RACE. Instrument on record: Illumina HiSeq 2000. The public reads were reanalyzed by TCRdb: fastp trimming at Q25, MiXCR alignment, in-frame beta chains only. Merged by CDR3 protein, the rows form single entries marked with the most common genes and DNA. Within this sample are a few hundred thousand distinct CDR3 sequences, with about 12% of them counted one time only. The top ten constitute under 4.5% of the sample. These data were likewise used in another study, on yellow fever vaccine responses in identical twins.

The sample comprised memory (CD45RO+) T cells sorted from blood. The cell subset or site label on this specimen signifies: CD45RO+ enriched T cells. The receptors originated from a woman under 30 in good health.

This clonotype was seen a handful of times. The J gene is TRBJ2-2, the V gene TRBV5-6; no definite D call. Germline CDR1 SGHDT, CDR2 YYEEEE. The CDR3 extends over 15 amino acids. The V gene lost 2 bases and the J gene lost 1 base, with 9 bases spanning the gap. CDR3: CASSFDIKNTGELFF. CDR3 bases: TGTGCCAGCAGCTTCGACATTAAGAACACCGGGGAGCTGTTTTTT. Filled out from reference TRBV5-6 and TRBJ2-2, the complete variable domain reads DAGVTQSPTHLIKTRGQQVTLRCSPKSGHDTVSWYQQALGQGPQFIFQYYEEEERQRGNFPDRFSGHQFPNYSSELNVNALLLGDSALYLCASSFDIKNTGELFFGEGSRLTVL.

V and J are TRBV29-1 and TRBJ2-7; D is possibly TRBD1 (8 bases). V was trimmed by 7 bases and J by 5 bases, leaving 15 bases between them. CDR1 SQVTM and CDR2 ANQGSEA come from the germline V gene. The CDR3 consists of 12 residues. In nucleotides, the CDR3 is TGCAGCGCCGACAGGGGAGGGGACGAGCAGTACTTC. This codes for CSADRGGDEQYF.

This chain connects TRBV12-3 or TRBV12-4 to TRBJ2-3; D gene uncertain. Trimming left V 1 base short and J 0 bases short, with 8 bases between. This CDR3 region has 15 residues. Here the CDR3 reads CASSLDAASTDTQYF. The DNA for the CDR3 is TGTGCCAGCAGTTTAGACGCAGCTAGCACAGATACGCAGTATTTT.

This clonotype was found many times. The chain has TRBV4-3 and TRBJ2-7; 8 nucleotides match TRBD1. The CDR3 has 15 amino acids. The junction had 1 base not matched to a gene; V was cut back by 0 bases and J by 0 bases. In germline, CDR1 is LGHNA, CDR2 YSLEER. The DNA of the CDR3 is TGCGCCAGCAGCCAAGATGGGACAGGCTCCTACGAGCAGTACTTC. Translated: CASSQDGTGSYEQYF.

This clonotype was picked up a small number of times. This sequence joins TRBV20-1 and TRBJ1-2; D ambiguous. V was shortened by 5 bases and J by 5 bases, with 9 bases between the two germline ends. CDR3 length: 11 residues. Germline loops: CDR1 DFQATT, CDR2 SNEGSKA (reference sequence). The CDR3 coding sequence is TGCAGTGCTCCCTTACTATATGGCTACACCTTC. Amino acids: CSAPLLYGYTF.

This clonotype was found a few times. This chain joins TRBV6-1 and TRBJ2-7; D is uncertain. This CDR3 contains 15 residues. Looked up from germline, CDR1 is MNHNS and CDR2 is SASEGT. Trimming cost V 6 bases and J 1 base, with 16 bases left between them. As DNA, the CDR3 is TGTGCCAGCAGCCCTTCTCGGGTATCGTCCTACGAGCAGTACTTC. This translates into CASSPSRVSSYEQYF.

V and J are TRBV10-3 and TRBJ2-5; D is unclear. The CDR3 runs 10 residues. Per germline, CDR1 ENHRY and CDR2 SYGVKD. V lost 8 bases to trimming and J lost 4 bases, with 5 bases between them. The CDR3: CAIGRETQYF. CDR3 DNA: TGTGCCATCGGCAGAGAGACCCAGTACTTC.

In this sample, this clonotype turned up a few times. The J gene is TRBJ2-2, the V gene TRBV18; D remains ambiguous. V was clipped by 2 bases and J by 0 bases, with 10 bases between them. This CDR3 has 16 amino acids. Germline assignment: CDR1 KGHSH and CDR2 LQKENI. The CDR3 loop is CASSPVLASNTGELFF. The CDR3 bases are TGTGCCAGCTCACCAGTCTTGGCGTCGAACACCGGGGAGCTGTTTTTT.

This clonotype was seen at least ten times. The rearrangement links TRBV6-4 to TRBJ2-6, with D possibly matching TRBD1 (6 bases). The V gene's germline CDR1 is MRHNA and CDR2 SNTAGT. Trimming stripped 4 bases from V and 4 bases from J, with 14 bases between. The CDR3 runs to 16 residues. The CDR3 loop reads CASSAAGERGANVLTF. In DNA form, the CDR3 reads TGTGCCAGCAGTGCAGCAGGGGAGAGGGGGGCCAACGTCCTGACTTTC.

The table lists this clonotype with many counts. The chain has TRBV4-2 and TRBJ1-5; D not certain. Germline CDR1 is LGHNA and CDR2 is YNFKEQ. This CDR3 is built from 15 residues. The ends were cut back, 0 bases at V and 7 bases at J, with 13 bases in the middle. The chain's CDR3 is CASSQEGQAYQPQHF. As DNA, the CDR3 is TGTGCCAGCAGCCAAGAAGGGCAGGCTTACCAGCCCCAGCATTTT.

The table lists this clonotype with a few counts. CDR3 nucleotide sequence: TGTGCCAGCAGCCGAACCCCGGGACTAGCGGGAGGGCGGGGTGAGCAGTTCTTC. The encoded protein is CASSRTPGLAGGRGEQFF. The V and J genes are TRBV5-6 and TRBJ2-1; 16 bases agree with TRBD2. The CDR3 runs to 18 residues. Trimming took 4 bases from V and 9 from J; bases not matched to a gene: 13. Germline CDR1 is SGHDT and CDR2 is YYEEEE.

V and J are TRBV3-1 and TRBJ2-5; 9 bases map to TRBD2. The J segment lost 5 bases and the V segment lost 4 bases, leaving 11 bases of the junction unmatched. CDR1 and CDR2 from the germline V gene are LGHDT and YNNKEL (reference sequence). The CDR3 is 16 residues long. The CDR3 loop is CASSRPLTGLAETQYF. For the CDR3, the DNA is TGTGCCAGCAGCCGGCCCCTCACTGGACTAGCGGAGACCCAGTACTTC.

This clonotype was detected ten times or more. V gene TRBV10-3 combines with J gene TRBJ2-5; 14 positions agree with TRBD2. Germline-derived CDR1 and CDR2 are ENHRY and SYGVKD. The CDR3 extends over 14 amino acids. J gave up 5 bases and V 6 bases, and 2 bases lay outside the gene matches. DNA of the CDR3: TGTGCCATCAGGGGGACTAGCGGGAGTGAGACCCAGTACTTC. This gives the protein CAIRGTSGSETQYF.

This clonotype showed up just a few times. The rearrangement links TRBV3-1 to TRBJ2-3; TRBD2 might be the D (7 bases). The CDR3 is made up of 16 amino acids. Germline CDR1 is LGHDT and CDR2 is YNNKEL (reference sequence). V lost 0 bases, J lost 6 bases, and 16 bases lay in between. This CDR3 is CASSQDAGAPQDTQYF. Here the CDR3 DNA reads TGTGCCAGCAGCCAAGACGCGGGGGCCCCGCAGGATACGCAGTATTTT.